Listed below are T cell receptor beta chains from one sample, sequenced in a study of shared clonotypes between healthy human individuals. Libraries were prepared by immunoSEQ multiplex PCR; TCRdb keeps only in-frame clonotypes and omits some of them. The sample yields about 1.5 million clones, around 98% seen once. The material sequenced was naive CD4+ T cells sorted from blood. The receptors come from a man aged 30-40 years in good health. Both conserved end residues are part of each CDR3. A D gene is named only where the DNA matches it firmly. Clone size is shown for a subset of rows, as once, few, many or a class of expanded clone.

j_call v_call d_call clone_size cdr3_nt cdr3_aa
TRBJ2-2 TRBV10-3 - - TGTGCCATCAGTGAGTTTGGGGGCCAGGACACCGGGGAGCTGTTTTTT CAISEFGGQDTGELFF
TRBJ1-5 TRBV28 - - TGTGCCAGCAGTACCCCGGGGGAGGATCAGCCCCAGCATTTT CASSTPGEDQPQHF
TRBJ2-3 TRBV29-1 - - TGCAGCGCCGGGAGAAAACTAAGCACAGATACGCAGTATTTT CSAGRKLSTDTQYF
TRBJ2-3 TRBV27 - - TGTGCCAGCAGCCAGAGGGGCACAGATACGCAGTATTTT CASSQRGTDTQYF
TRBJ2-5 TRBV18 - - TGTGCCAGCTCACCACTCTCGGGGCAAGAGACCCAGTACTTC CASSPLSGQETQYF
TRBJ2-7 TRBV28 - - TGTGCCAGCACCGCGGACGGAACCTACGAGCAGTACTTC CASTADGTYEQYF
TRBJ2-5 TRBV7-6 TRBD2 - TGTGCCAGCAGTAATAGCGGGAGAGAACAAGAGACCCAGTACTTC CASSNSGREQETQYF
TRBJ2-7 TRBV5-1 TRBD1 - TGCGCCAGCAGCCCAAGACAGGGGGAGAGCTCCTACGAGCAGTACTTC CASSPRQGESSYEQYF
TRBJ1-1 TRBV10-1 - - TGCGCCAGCAGTAACGCCATAGGGTACACTGAAGCTTTCTTT CASSNAIGYTEAFF
TRBJ1-4 TRBV5-4 - - TGTGCCAGCAGCTCTGAAATTAATGAAAAACTGTTTTTT CASSSEINEKLFF
TRBJ2-7 TRBV10-2 - - TGCGCCAGCAGTGAGCTCCAGGGGTCCTACGAGCAGTACTTC CASSELQGSYEQYF
TRBJ2-3 TRBV6-1 - - TGTGCCAGCAGTGAAAGTTTTGAGGGGACAGATACGCAGTATTTT CASSESFEGTDTQYF
TRBJ2-3 TRBV5-1 TRBD1 - TGCGCCAGCAGCGCAGGGGACAGGGTCACAGATACGCAGTATTTT CASSAGDRVTDTQYF
TRBJ2-1 TRBV7-9 - once TGTGCCAGCAGCTTCGAGCTAGCAAGTGAGCAGTTCTTC CASSFELASEQFF
TRBJ2-1 TRBV5-1 TRBD2 - TGCGCCAGCAGCCCCGGGACTACGGCTTTTGATGAGCAGTTCTTC CASSPGTTAFDEQFF
TRBJ2-1 TRBV6-4 TRBD2 - TGTGCCAGCAGTGACAAGGAAGGAGGCGGGAGCAGGAACAATGAGCAGTTCTTC CASSDKEGGGSRNNEQFF
TRBJ1-1 TRBV5-1 TRBD1 once TGCGCCAGCAGCGGGGGGACAGGACGTGACACTGAAGCTTTCTTT CASSGGTGRDTEAFF
TRBJ2-7 TRBV11-2 - - TGTGCCAGCGGGACGATTAGCCACCCAGGCGGTCGCGAGCAGTACTTC CASGTISHPGGREQYF
TRBJ1-5 TRBV5-1 TRBD1 - TGCGCCAGCAGCCCCAGGGGGCAGGGTAGTCAGCCCCAGCATTTT CASSPRGQGSQPQHF
TRBJ2-2 TRBV6-6 - - TGTGCCAGCAGTTACCTCCCTATTACGAACACCGGGGAGCTGTTTTTT CASSYLPITNTGELFF
TRBJ1-1 TRBV4-3 - - TGCGCCAGCAGCCAATTGAGAGGCACTGAAGCTTTCTTT CASSQLRGTEAFF